A selection of T cell receptor beta chains follows, all from one sample in a study of blood T cells in healthy people across ages. Each CDR3 protein gets one entry after TCRdb re-called the 5' RACE reads with MiXCR. The sample gives more than 800,000 distinct CDR3 sequences, 25% to 35% of which show up once; roughly 17% is in the top ten. The sample was blood. Receptor source: a woman aged 80 or over in good health. Each CDR3 is given with its conserved first and last residue. Not every row has a clone size; where given, it reads once, few, many or a size class.

>TRBV20-1|NA|TRBJ1-5
CSARDQGQPQHF
>TRBV20-1|few|TRBJ2-3
CSAIGAGDTQYF
>TRBV29-1|many|TRBJ2-3
CSTRTSPSTDTQYF
>TRBV9|many|TRBJ2-3
CASSVVGASAADTQYF
>TRBV20-1|NA|TRBJ2-7
CSARAGTRIYEQYF
>TRBV11-3|few|TRBJ1-6
CASSYGIYSPLHF
>TRBV20-1|many|TRBJ1-5
CSARSGTGALGQHF
>TRBV27|few|TRBJ1-1
CASGLRGNTEAFF
>TRBV12-3/TRBV12-4|many|TRBJ2-3
CASSQGQGTQYF
>TRBV29-1|many|TRBJ2-7
CSVGRAYEQYF
>TRBV20-1|NA|TRBJ1-2
CSAIPGTGIGIYTF
>TRBV2|few|TRBJ2-3
CASIVGSTSTDTQYF
>TRBV4-1|NA|TRBJ1-3
CASSQSSSGNTIYF
>TRBV9|many|TRBJ2-5
CASSAQGSFQETQYF
>TRBV15|many|TRBJ2-1
CATSRDLAGGDEQFF
>TRBV3-1|few|TRBJ2-5
CASSQEPVRETQYF
>TRBV7-2|many|TRBJ2-5
CASSFTGGETQYF
>TRBV7-8|NA|TRBJ2-2
CASSWGQGSTGELFF
>TRBV7-9|few|TRBJ1-1
CASSLQGARRTEAFF
>TRBV6-5|NA|TRBJ2-5
CASSPTGTGRQETQYF
>TRBV6-6|once|TRBJ1-5
CASSPVSENQPQHF
>TRBV7-9|NA|TRBJ2-2
CASSLLRTAGELFF
>TRBV29-1|many|TRBJ1-1
CSVVEQQNTEAFF
>TRBV10-2|many|TRBJ1-2
CASSESRWGDGYTF
>TRBV5-4|many|TRBJ2-1
CASSYRSGGSLNEQFF
>TRBV21-1|few|TRBJ2-7
CASSKGGQNEQYF